The clone carrying this TCR beta chain has more than one count but fewer than ten. MiXCR was run by TCRdb on the 5' RACE reads, yielding one entry per CDR3 protein. The sample includes about 400,000 distinct CDR3 sequences, around a tenth of them seen just once. The trim removed 4 bases at V and 3 bases at J, leaving 8 bases unmatched. Germline V gene sequence: CDR1 SGHKS, CDR2 YYEKEE (reference sequence). The CDR3 totals 16 residues. The data were obtained in a study of T cells after yellow fever vaccination. The rearrangement links TRBV5-5 to TRBJ2-1; 9 bases fit TRBD1. The input for sequencing was PBMCs, taken on the day of the first yellow fever vaccination. The TCR comes from a man aged 18 to 29 who received the YFV17D yellow fever vaccine. CDR3 sequence reads: CASSNQQGALYNEQFF. The CDR3 DNA reads TGTGCCAGCAGCAATCAACAGGGGGCCCTCTACAATGAGCAGTTCTTC.